Presented here are 2 T cell receptor beta chains from one specimen sequenced in a study of blood T cell repertoires in COVID-19. Some clones are missing from TCRdb's copy, which holds only in-frame ones; the method was immunoSEQ multiplex PCR. The sample lists approximately 240,000 clones; about 88% were seen once. The source material was peripheral blood. The receptor set was obtained from a woman in her forties who had recovered from COVID-19.

V and J are TRBV5-6 and TRBJ1-6; D unresolved. From germline, CDR1 is SGHDT and CDR2 YYEEEE. V lost 1 base and J lost 6, with 8 bases in between. The CDR3 covers 14 residues. CDR3 sequence (DNA): TGTGCCAGCAGCTTGTCGGGGATTAATTCACCCCTCCACTTT. Residues: CASSLSGINSPLHF.

The chain couples TRBV20-1 to TRBJ2-4; 11 nucleotides line up with TRBD1. Germline V gene lookup returns CDR1 DFQATT and CDR2 SNEGSKA (reference sequence). The CDR3 length is 20 residues. V gave up 3 bases and J gave up 0 bases; unmatched junction bases: 16. The CDR3 coding sequence is TGCAGTGCTAGTCCAAGGGCGGGACAGGGGGTTCCTATAGCCAAAAACATTCAGTACTTC. The encoded protein is CSASPRAGQGVPIAKNIQYF.